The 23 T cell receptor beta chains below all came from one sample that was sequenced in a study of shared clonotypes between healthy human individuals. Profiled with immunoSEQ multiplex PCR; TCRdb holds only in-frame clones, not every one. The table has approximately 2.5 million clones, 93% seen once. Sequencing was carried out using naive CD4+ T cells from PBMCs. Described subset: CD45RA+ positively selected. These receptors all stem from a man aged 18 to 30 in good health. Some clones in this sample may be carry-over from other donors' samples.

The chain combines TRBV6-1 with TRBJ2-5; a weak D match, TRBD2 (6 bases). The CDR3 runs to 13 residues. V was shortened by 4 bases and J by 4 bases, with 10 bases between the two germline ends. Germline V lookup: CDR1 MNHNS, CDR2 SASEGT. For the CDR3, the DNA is TGTGCCAGCAGTGGGGGACTGATAGAGACCCAGTACTTC. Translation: CASSGGLIETQYF.

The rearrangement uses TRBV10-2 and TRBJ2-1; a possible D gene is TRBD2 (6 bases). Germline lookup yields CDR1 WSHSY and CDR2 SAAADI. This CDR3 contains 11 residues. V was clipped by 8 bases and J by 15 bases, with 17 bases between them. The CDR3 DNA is TGCGCCAGCGCGTTTGGGGAGGTTCGGTTCTTC. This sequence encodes CASAFGEVRFF.

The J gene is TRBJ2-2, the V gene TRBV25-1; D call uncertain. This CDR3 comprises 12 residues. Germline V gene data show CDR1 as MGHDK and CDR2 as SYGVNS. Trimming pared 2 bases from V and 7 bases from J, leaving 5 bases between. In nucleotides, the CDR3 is TGTGCCAGCAGTGAAATCGTCGGGGAGCTGTTTTTT. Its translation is CASSEIVGELFF.

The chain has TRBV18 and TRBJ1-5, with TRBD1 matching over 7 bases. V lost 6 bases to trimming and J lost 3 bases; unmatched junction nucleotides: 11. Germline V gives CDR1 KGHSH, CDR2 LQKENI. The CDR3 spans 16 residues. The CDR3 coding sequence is TGTGCCAGCTCGGGATCAACAGGGGCAAACAATCAGCCCCAGCATTTT. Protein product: CASSGSTGANNQPQHF.

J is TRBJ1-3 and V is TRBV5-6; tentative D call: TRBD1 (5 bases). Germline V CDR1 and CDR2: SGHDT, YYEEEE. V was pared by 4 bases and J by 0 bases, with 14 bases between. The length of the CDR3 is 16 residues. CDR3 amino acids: CASSLGRRSSGNTIYF. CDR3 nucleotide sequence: TGTGCCAGCAGCCTGGGACGGCGAAGCTCTGGAAACACCATATATTTT.

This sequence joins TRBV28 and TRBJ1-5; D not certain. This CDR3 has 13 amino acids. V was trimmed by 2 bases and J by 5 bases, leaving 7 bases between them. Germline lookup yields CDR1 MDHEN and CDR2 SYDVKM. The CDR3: CASSLRYHQPQHF. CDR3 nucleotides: TGTGCCAGCAGTTTACGGTATCATCAGCCCCAGCATTTT.

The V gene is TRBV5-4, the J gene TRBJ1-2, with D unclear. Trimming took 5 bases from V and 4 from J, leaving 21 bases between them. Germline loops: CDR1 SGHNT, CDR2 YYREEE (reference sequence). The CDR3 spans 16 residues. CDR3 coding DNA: TGTGCCAGCAGTAAAGAGCCGAGACCTCGGGGCTATGGCTACACCTTC. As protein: CASSKEPRPRGYGYTF.

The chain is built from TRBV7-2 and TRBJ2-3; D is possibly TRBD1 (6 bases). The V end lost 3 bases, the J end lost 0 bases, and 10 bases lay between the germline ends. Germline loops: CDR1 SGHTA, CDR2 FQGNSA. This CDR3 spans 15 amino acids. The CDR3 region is CASSFGQLSTDTQYF. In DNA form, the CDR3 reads TGTGCCAGCAGCTTCGGACAGCTCAGCACAGATACGCAGTATTTT.

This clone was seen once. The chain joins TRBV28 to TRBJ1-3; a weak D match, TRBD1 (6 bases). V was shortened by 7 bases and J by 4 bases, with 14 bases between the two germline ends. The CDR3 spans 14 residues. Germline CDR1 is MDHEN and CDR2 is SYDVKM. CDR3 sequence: CASTVGGPGNTIYF. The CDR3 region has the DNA TGTGCCAGCACTGTGGGGGGGCCCGGAAACACCATATATTTT.

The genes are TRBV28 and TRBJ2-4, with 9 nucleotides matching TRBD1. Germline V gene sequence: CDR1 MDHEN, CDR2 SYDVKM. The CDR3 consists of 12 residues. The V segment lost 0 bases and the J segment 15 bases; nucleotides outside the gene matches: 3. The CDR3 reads CASSLWRDRAYF. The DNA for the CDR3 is TGTGCCAGCAGTTTATGGCGGGACAGGGCGTACTTC.

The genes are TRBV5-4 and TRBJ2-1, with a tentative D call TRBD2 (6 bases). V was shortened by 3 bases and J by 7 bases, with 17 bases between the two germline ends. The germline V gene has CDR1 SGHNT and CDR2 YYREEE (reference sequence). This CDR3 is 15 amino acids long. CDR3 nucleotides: TGTGCCAGCAGCTCCGGGACTGTGGGAACTAATGAGCAGTTCTTC. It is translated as CASSSGTVGTNEQFF.

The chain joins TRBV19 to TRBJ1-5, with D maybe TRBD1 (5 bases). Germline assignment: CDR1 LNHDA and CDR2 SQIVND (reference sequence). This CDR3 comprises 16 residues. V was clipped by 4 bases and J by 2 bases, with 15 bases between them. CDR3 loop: CASSTSGMWGNQPQHF. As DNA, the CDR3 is TGTGCCAGTAGTACTTCAGGGATGTGGGGCAATCAGCCCCAGCATTTT.

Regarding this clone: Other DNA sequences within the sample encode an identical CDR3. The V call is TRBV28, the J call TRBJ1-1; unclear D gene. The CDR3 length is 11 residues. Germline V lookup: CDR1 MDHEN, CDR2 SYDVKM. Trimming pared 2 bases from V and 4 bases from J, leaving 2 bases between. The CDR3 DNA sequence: TGTGCCAGCAGTTTACGCACTGAAGCTTTCTTT. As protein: CASSLRTEAFF.

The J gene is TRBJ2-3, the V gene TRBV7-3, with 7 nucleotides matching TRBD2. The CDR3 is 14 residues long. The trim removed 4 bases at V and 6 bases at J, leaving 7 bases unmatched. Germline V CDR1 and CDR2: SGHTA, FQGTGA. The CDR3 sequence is CASSSSRGMDTQYF. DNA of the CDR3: TGTGCCAGCAGCTCATCGCGGGGGATGGATACGCAGTATTTT.

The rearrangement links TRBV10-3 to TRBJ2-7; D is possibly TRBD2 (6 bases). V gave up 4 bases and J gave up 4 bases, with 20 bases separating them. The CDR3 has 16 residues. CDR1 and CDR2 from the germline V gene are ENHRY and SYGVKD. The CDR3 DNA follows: TGTGCCATCAGTGGGATCCCCGGCGGGATAGGTTACGAGCAGTACTTC. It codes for CAISGIPGGIGYEQYF.

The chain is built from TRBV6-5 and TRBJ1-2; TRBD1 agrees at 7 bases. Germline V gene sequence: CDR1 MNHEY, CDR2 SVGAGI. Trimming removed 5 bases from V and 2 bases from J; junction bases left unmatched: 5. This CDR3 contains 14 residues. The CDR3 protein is CASSPSGQNYGYTF. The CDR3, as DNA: TGTGCCAGCAGTCCCTCGGGACAGAACTATGGCTACACCTTC.

For the CDR3, the DNA is TGCAGCGGTAGGACTAGCGGGAGTCTTGAGCAGTTCTTC. Translation: CSGRTSGSLEQFF. V usage is TRBV29-1 and J usage is TRBJ2-1, with 13 nucleotides matching TRBD2. This CDR3 is 13 amino acids long. Losses at the gene ends were 7 bases for V and 9 bases for J; bases not matched to a gene: 6. Germline CDR1 reads SQVTM; CDR2 reads ANQGSEA.

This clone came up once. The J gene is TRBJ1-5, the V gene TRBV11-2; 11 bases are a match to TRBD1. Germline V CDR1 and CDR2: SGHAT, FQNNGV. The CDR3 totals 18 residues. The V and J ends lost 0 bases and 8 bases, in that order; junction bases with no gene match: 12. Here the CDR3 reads CASSLDAGTGGWAEPQHF. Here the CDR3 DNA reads TGTGCCAGCAGCTTAGATGCCGGGACAGGGGGATGGGCTGAGCCCCAGCATTTT.

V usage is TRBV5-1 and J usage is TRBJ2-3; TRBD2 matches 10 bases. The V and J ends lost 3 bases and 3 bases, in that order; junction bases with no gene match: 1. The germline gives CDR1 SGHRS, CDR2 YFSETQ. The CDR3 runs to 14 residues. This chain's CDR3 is CASSWGLATDTQYF. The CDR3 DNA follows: TGCGCCAGCAGCTGGGGACTAGCGACAGATACGCAGTATTTT.

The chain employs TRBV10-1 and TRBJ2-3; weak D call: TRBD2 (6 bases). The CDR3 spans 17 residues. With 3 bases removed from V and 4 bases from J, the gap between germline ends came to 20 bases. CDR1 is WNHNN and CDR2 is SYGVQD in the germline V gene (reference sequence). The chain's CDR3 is CASSEGIRRVGPDTQYF. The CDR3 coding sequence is TGCGCCAGCAGTGAAGGAATAAGGAGGGTCGGGCCAGATACGCAGTATTTT.

The CDR3 sequence is CASSPAASGGNEQFF. CDR3 bases: TGTGCCAGCAGCCCGGCGGCTAGCGGGGGCAATGAGCAGTTCTTC. The chain combines TRBV5-4 with TRBJ2-1, with TRBD2 identical over 10 bases. With 4 bases clipped from V and 6 bases from J, the junction kept 7 bases outside the gene matches. This CDR3 contains 15 residues. The germline V gene encodes CDR1 SGHNT and CDR2 YYREEE (reference sequence).

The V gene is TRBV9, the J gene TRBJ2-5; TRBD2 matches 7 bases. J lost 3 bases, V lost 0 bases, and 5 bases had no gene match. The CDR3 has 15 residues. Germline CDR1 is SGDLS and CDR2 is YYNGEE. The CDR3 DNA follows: TGTGCCAGCAGCGTAGTTCCTGCGGGGGAAGAGACCCAGTACTTC. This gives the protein CASSVVPAGEETQYF. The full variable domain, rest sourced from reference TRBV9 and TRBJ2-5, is DSGVTQTPKHLITATGQRVTLRCSPRSGDLSVYWYQQSLDQGLQFLIQYYNGEERAKGNILERFSAQQFPDLHSELNLSSLELGDSALYFCASSVVPAGEETQYFGPGTRLLVL.

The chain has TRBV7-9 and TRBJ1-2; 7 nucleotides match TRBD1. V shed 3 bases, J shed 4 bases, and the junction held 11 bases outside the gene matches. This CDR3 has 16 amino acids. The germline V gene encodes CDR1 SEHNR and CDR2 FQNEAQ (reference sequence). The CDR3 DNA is TGTGCCAGCAGCTTCTACCGGACAGGAAGCTCCTATGGCTACACCTTC. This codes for CASSFYRTGSSYGYTF.